The 20 T cell receptor beta chains listed next were all sequenced from one sample in a study of T-cell reconstitution after alpha-beta-depleted transplantation in children. The TCRbeta library incorporated unique molecular identifiers. TCRdb reanalysed the PCR reads using MiXCR and keeps one entry per CDR3 protein. The sample includes some 75,000 distinct CDR3 sequences, 6% to 8% of them seen just once. The specimen was PBMCs from the stem cell graft donor, collected from the stem cell graft. The source of these receptors is a human donor who donated a stem cell graft to a child with acute lymphoblastic leukemia.

This clonotype has only a few counts. The chain has TRBV6-4 and TRBJ2-7; 9 nucleotides agree with TRBD2. This CDR3 comprises 16 residues. The germline gives CDR1 MRHNA, CDR2 SNTAGT. V was clipped by 2 bases and J by 0 bases; unmatched bases: 5. The CDR3 DNA reads as TGTGCCAGCAGTGACAGCGGGGGGCCCCTCTCCTACGAGCAGTACTTC. This translates into CASSDSGGPLSYEQYF.

This clonotype was detected many times. The chain carries TRBV21-1 and TRBJ2-1; the table's D call TRBD1 went unverified against the DNA. TRBV21-1 is termed a pseudogene. The CDR3 runs 15 residues. The CDR3 DNA follows: TGTGCCAGCCCCCATTTGGAGGACAGGGACAATGAGCAGTTCTTC. Protein: CASPHLEDRDNEQFF.

This clonotype was observed many times. The gene calls are TRBV27 and TRBJ1-2; 9 bases are a match to TRBD1. The V gene end was trimmed by 3 bases and the J gene end by 4 bases; junction bases not matched to a gene: 3. This CDR3 has 14 residues. CDR1 and CDR2 (germline): MNHEY, SMNVEV (reference sequence). CDR3 region: CASSLGQGFYGYTF. The CDR3 region has the DNA TGTGCCAGCAGTTTGGGACAGGGTTTCTATGGCTACACCTTC.

This clonotype was detected ten times or more. The chain uses TRBV6-5 and TRBJ2-5; a possible D gene is TRBD2 (6 bases). The germline V gene has CDR1 MNHEY and CDR2 SVGAGI. The CDR3 has 15 residues. Trimming removed 0 bases from V and 1 base from J, with 9 bases in between. CDR3 nucleotide sequence: TGTGCCAGCAGTTACTCCGGAGGGCCCCAAGAGACCCAGTACTTC. This sequence encodes CASSYSGGPQETQYF.

This clonotype has at least ten counts. This chain uses TRBV12-3 or TRBV12-4 with TRBJ1-6; D remains ambiguous. V was pared by 6 bases and J by 11 bases, with 8 bases between. This CDR3 contains 11 residues. For the CDR3, the DNA is TGTGCCAGCAGCTGGGGTACACCCCTCCACTTT. Translation: CASSWGTPLHF.

This clonotype was seen many times. The CDR3 spells CASSPGGLAGYNEQFF. As DNA, the CDR3 is TGCGCCAGCAGCCCGGGGGGACTAGCGGGGTACAATGAGCAGTTCTTC. The gene calls are TRBV5-1 and TRBJ2-1; 13 positions agree with TRBD2. Looked up from germline, CDR1 is SGHRS and CDR2 is YFSETQ. The CDR3 runs to 16 residues. V trimming: 4 bases; J trimming: 4 bases; junction bases outside the gene matches: 5.

The chain joins TRBV19 to TRBJ1-1; TRBD1 matches at 7 bases. The junction had 1 base not matched to a gene; V was cut back by 3 bases and J by 0 bases. Germline-derived CDR1 and CDR2 are LNHDA and SQIVND (reference sequence). This CDR3 region has 14 residues. The DNA of the CDR3 is TGTGCCAGTAGTATCGGGACAGTGAACACTGAAGCTTTCTTT. Its protein is CASSIGTVNTEAFF.

This clonotype was seen many times. The chain uses TRBV29-1 and TRBJ1-1; D is unresolved. The CDR3 extends over 11 amino acids. Germline V gives CDR1 SQVTM, CDR2 ANQGSEA. V dropped 5 bases and J dropped 4 bases, with 8 bases sitting between them. The CDR3 protein is CSVRTGTEAFF. CDR3 DNA sequence: TGCAGCGTTCGGACGGGCACTGAAGCTTTCTTT.

In its sample, this clonotype was seen a few times. The V and J genes are TRBV11-1 and TRBJ2-1, with D unclear. The germline V gene has CDR1 SGHAT and CDR2 FQDESV (reference sequence). The CDR3 spans 13 residues. Trimming pared 5 bases from V and 5 bases from J, leaving 10 bases between. DNA of the CDR3: TGTGCCAGCAGCACAACCGGCCACAATGAGCAGTTCTTC. Translation gives CASSTTGHNEQFF.

This clonotype was observed at least ten times. The V gene is TRBV29-1, the J gene TRBJ1-2; D is unclear. Germline loops: CDR1 SQVTM, CDR2 ANQGSEA. The CDR3 sequence is 12 residues long. Trimming took 5 bases from V and 8 from J, leaving 15 bases between them. CDR3 bases: TGCAGCGTTATGGACGCCATGCGGGGCTACACCTTC. It translates to CSVMDAMRGYTF.

V and J are TRBV27 and TRBJ2-7; D is ambiguous. This CDR3 has 15 residues. Trimming took 0 bases from V and 1 from J, leaving 10 bases between them. CDR1 and CDR2 (germline): MNHEY, SMNVEV (reference sequence). DNA for the CDR3: TGTGCCAGCAGTTTATCGCTAGGGAATTCCTACGAGCAGTACTTC. Its translation: CASSLSLGNSYEQYF.

The table lists this clonotype with many counts. The chain links TRBV20-1 to TRBJ1-1, with no clear D. CDR3 length equals 12 residues. Germline assignment: CDR1 DFQATT and CDR2 SNEGSKA (reference sequence). Trimming stripped 6 bases from V and 0 bases from J, with 8 bases between. The CDR3 spells CSAGEVNTEAFF. In DNA, the CDR3 is TGCAGTGCCGGAGAGGTGAACACTGAAGCTTTCTTT.

This clonotype was seen ten or more times. The chain carries TRBV7-9 and TRBJ2-5; 9 bases are a match to TRBD1. V was pared by 5 bases and J by 2 bases, with 9 bases of the junction left unmatched. Germline V gene lookup returns CDR1 SEHNR and CDR2 FQNEAQ (reference sequence). This CDR3 spans 16 amino acids. Here the CDR3 DNA reads TGTGCCAGCAGCAAGGACAGGGGCTTATATCAAGAGACCCAGTACTTC. The encoded protein is CASSKDRGLYQETQYF. Full variable domain (missing parts from reference TRBV7-9 and TRBJ2-5): DTGVSQNPRHKITKRGQNVTFRCDPISEHNRLYWYRQTLGQGPEFLTYFQNEAQLEKSRLLSDRFSAERPKGSFSTLEIQRTEQGDSAMYLCASSKDRGLYQETQYFGPGTRLLVL.

Within the sample, this clonotype is medium-sized. The rearrangement uses TRBV5-1 and TRBJ1-4, with D uncertain. Per the germline V gene, CDR1 is SGHRS and CDR2 is YFSETQ. This CDR3 has 14 residues. With 8 bases removed from V and 3 bases from J, the gap between germline ends came to 14 bases. The CDR3 loop reads CASRKGGSNEKLFF. CDR3 bases: TGCGCCAGTCGAAAGGGCGGGTCTAATGAAAAACTGTTTTTT. Based on the CDR3 plus reference TRBV5-1 and TRBJ1-4, the full variable domain is KAGVTQTPRYLIKTRGQQVTLSCSPISGHRSVSWYQQTPGQGLQFLFEYFSETQRNKGNFPGRFSGRQFSNSRSEMNVSTLELGDSALYLCASRKGGSNEKLFFGSGTQLSVL.

This clonotype showed up many times. J is TRBJ2-7 and V is TRBV7-9; D ambiguous. Trimming took off 3 bases at V and 3 bases at J, with 9 bases between the two ends. CDR3 length equals 13 residues. The germline gives CDR1 SEHNR, CDR2 FQNEAQ (reference sequence). This chain's CDR3 is CASSFPANYEQYF. The CDR3 nucleotides are TGTGCCAGCAGCTTCCCGGCTAACTACGAGCAGTACTTC.

There are many counts of this clonotype. This sequence joins TRBV5-6 and TRBJ1-1, with D unresolved. The CDR3 runs 14 residues. Germline loops: CDR1 SGHDT, CDR2 YYEEEE. Trimming took off 2 bases at V and 1 base at J, with 9 bases between the two ends. CDR3: CASSLGSANTEAFF. DNA for the CDR3: TGTGCCAGCAGCTTAGGTTCTGCGAACACTGAAGCTTTCTTT. The full variable domain, rest sourced from reference TRBV5-6 and TRBJ1-1, is DAGVTQSPTHLIKTRGQQVTLRCSPKSGHDTVSWYQQALGQGPQFIFQYYEEEERQRGNFPDRFSGHQFPNYSSELNVNALLLGDSALYLCASSLGSANTEAFFGQGTRLTVV.

This clonotype was picked up many times. The rearrangement joins TRBV28 to TRBJ2-5; TRBD1 matches 8 bases. The CDR3 has 14 residues. V lost 3 bases, J lost 5 bases, and 5 bases stayed unmatched. The germline gives CDR1 MDHEN, CDR2 SYDVKM. CDR3 sequence reads: CASSFPTGAETQYF. The CDR3 DNA sequence: TGTGCCAGCAGTTTCCCGACAGGGGCTGAGACCCAGTACTTC.

Only a few counts were recorded for this clonotype. This clone may be a read error of a much larger clone one base away. The chain carries TRBV6-1 and TRBJ2-7; D gene uncertain. Trimming stripped 6 bases from V and 5 bases from J, with 17 bases between. The germline V gene encodes CDR1 MNHNS and CDR2 SASEGT. The CDR3 has 14 amino acids. CDR3 DNA: TGTGCCAGCAGCCTGGATGAGGCGGCGAACGAGCAGTACTTC. Its protein product is CASSLDEAANEQYF.

Ten or more counts support this clonotype. V is TRBV5-1 and J is TRBJ2-5, with 11 positions matching TRBD2. After removal of 0 bases from V and 2 bases from J, the junction contained 12 bases not matched to a gene. Germline values: CDR1 SGHRS, CDR2 YFSETQ. CDR3 length: 19 amino acids. The CDR3 protein is CASSLGLAGRIAYQETQYF. The CDR3 coding sequence is TGCGCCAGCAGCTTGGGACTAGCGGGGCGGATCGCTTATCAAGAGACCCAGTACTTC.

The chain employs TRBV29-1 and TRBJ1-1; 10 bases map to TRBD1. Losses at the gene ends were 4 bases for V and 11 bases for J; bases not matched to a gene: 10. Germline CDR1 is SQVTM and CDR2 is ANQGSEA. The CDR3 spans 13 residues. The CDR3: CSVAVDRGLRAFF. CDR3 in DNA: TGCAGCGTTGCGGTTGACAGGGGGCTGCGGGCTTTCTTT.